Listed below are T cell receptor beta chains from one sample, sequenced in a study of PD-1 blockade in classical Hodgkin lymphoma. Sequencing was performed with immunoSEQ multiplex PCR; in TCRdb, only in-frame clones are kept and a portion is missing. The table shows approximately 98,000 clones, with 80% to 90% occurring only once. This specimen consisted of peripheral blood mononuclear cells (PBMCs), obtained before the second cycle of nivolumab. The receptors were gathered from a human donor with classical Hodgkin lymphoma. Both conserved end residues are part of each CDR3. The order of the fields is V gene, J gene, clone size, D gene, CDR3 DNA, CDR3 protein. D genes are given only for firm matches. Only some rows state a clone size, as once, few, many or a class for expanded clones.

>TRBV7-9|TRBJ1-1|NA|TRBD1
TGTGCCAGCAGCCGTCCGGGACAGGGAACCACTGAAGCTTTCTTT
CASSRPGQGTTEAFF
>TRBV11-2|TRBJ2-1|NA|NA
TGTGCCAGCAGCCAAGACCGGGGAACCTACAATGAGCAGTTCTTC
CASSQDRGTYNEQFF
>TRBV19|TRBJ2-1|NA|NA
TGTGCCAGTAGTACCCCGACTAGTCTTAGCTCCTACAATGAGCAGTTCTTC
CASSTPTSLSSYNEQFF
>TRBV6-5|TRBJ2-5|NA|TRBD1
TGTGCCAGCAGTGGGGGACAGGGGAGACAAGAGACCCAGTACTTC
CASSGGQGRQETQYF
>TRBV30|TRBJ2-1|NA|TRBD2
TGTGCCTTCATACACGGGACTAGCCTCGATGAGCAGTTCTTC
CAFIHGTSLDEQFF
>TRBV5-1|TRBJ2-3|NA|TRBD1
TGCGCCAGCAGCCTAGGACAGGCTGGGAGCACAGATACGCAGTATTTT
CASSLGQAGSTDTQYF
>TRBV6-1|TRBJ1-5|NA|NA
TGTGCCAGCGAATGGAGGTCAGAGCAGCCCCAGCATTTT
CASEWRSEQPQHF
>TRBV28|TRBJ2-2|few|TRBD1
TGTGCCAGCAGTCCCCCCAGGGGGCCCGCGAACACCGGGGAGCTGTTTTTT
CASSPPRGPANTGELFF
>TRBV13|TRBJ2-2|NA|NA
TGTGCCAGCAGCTTGGGACCCTTCTCCGGGGAGCTGTTTTTT
CASSLGPFSGELFF
>TRBV13|TRBJ2-5|NA|TRBD2
TGTGCCAGCAGCTCCCGACTAGCGGGAGCACCGGAGACCCAGTACTTC
CASSSRLAGAPETQYF
>TRBV19|TRBJ1-3|NA|TRBD1
TGTGCCAGTAGCCTGAATGGACAGGGAAGAAACACCATATATTTT
CASSLNGQGRNTIYF
>TRBV28|TRBJ1-1|NA|NA
TGTGCCAGCAGATTCTCGGACACTGAAGCTTTCTTT
CASRFSDTEAFF
>TRBV4-3|TRBJ2-1|once|NA
TGCGCCAGCAGCCGCAGAGAGGCTGGCTCCTACAATGAGCAGTTCTTC
CASSRREAGSYNEQFF
>TRBV6-5|TRBJ1-5|NA|NA
TGTGCCAGCAGTTACTCCTGGGAACAGCCCCAGCATTTT
CASSYSWEQPQHF
>TRBV30|TRBJ1-1|NA|NA
TGTGCCTGGAAAGCCCGGCAACTAGCGAACACTGAAGCTTTCTTT
CAWKARQLANTEAFF
>TRBV19|TRBJ1-4|few|NA
TGTGCCAGTAGTATTGGGCGTAGGAAACTGTTTTTT
CASSIGRRKLFF
>TRBV5-5|TRBJ1-2|NA|TRBD1
TGTGCCAGCAGAAAGGACAGGGGATGGCTTGGCTACACCTTC
CASRKDRGWLGYTF
>TRBV11-2|TRBJ1-4|NA|NA
TGTGCCAGCAGCTTAGCTTGGAGGGATGAAAAACTGTTTTTT
CASSLAWRDEKLFF
>TRBV27|TRBJ2-4|NA|TRBD2
TGTGCCAGCAGTTCCCGTATCCGGGAGGTTAAAAACATTCAGTACTTC
CASSSRIREVKNIQYF
>TRBV5-1|TRBJ2-7|NA|TRBD1
TGCGCCAGCAGCGTGTGGGGACAGAACTACGAGCAGTACTTC
CASSVWGQNYEQYF
>TRBV5-8|TRBJ1-1|NA|NA
TGTGCCAGCAGCTCGCCAGGGCCATTTACGATCACTGAAGCTTTCTTT
CASSSPGPFTITEAFF
>TRBV19|TRBJ1-2|NA|TRBD1
TGTGCCAGTAACAGGGGCGCTCATGGCTACACCTTC
CASNRGAHGYTF
>TRBV30|TRBJ2-1|NA|TRBD2
TGTGCCTGGGTGGGTCCTAGCGGGAGGGAGGACACCTACAATGAGCAGTTCTTC
CAWVGPSGREDTYNEQFF
>TRBV28|TRBJ2-1|once|NA
TGTGCCAGCAGTGACCGACGGCTTAGGGCTTCCACTCGATACAATGAGCAGTTCTTC
CASSDRRLRASTRYNEQFF
>TRBV15|TRBJ1-5|NA|NA
TGTGCCACCAGCGTTCGTGATAGCAATCAGCCCCAGCATTTT
CATSVRDSNQPQHF
>TRBV5-6|TRBJ2-7|NA|TRBD2
TGTGCCAGCAGCTTGGGCCCCACTAGCGGGAGAGGACCTTCCGAGCAGTACTTC
CASSLGPTSGRGPSEQYF
>TRBV5-4|TRBJ2-7|NA|NA
TGTGCCAGCAGCCAAGACAGGACTAGTATCTACGAGCAGTACTTC
CASSQDRTSIYEQYF
>TRBV2|TRBJ1-5|NA|NA
TGTGCCAGCAGTGAACAGGGTAGCAATCAGCCCCAGCATTTT
CASSEQGSNQPQHF
>TRBV2|TRBJ1-4|NA|NA
TGTGCCAGCAGTGAGACCAGGGGCATATTGAGTAGGAATGAAAAACTGTTTTTT
CASSETRGILSRNEKLFF
>TRBV19|TRBJ2-1|NA|TRBD2
TGTGCCAGTACCGGACTAGCGGGAGCGGTTGAGCAGTTCTTC
CASTGLAGAVEQFF
>TRBV7-9|TRBJ2-3|NA|NA
TGTGCCAGCAGCCCCCCGAGCACAGATACGCAGTATTTT
CASSPPSTDTQYF
>TRBV5-1|TRBJ2-3|NA|NA
TGCGCCAGCAGCTTGGGCACCAGCAAGTCAGATACGCAGTATTTT
CASSLGTSKSDTQYF
>TRBV18|TRBJ2-1|NA|TRBD2
TGTGCCAGCTCACCGGGAGGGTTAGCGGCGGGTAATGAGCAGTTCTTC
CASSPGGLAAGNEQFF
>TRBV19|TRBJ1-5|NA|NA
TGTGCCAGTAGTATAGATCTCTCGGGATATAGCAATCAGCCCCAGCATTTT
CASSIDLSGYSNQPQHF
>TRBV6-5|TRBJ2-2|NA|TRBD2
TGTGCCAGCAAAGGACTAGCGGGAGACACCGGGGAGCTGTTTTTT
CASKGLAGDTGELFF
>TRBV6-5|TRBJ2-1|NA|TRBD2
TGTGCCAGCAGTACGACTAGCGGCTACTACAATGAGCAGTTCTTC
CASSTTSGYYNEQFF
>TRBV27|TRBJ1-1|NA|NA
TGTGCCAGCCACCGGGGGATGAACACTGAAGCTTTCTTT
CASHRGMNTEAFF
>TRBV10-1|TRBJ2-2|NA|TRBD2
TGCGCCAGCAGTGCTCGCGGGAGGTCCGGGGAGCTGTTTTTT
CASSARGRSGELFF
>TRBV27|TRBJ2-3|NA|NA
TGTGCCAGCAGTTTGGTTGGGGGTTTCACAGATACGCAGTATTTT
CASSLVGGFTDTQYF
>TRBV27|TRBJ2-2|NA|TRBD2
TGTGCCTCCACCGTACTAGCGGGAGTTATGGGGGAGCTGTTTTTT
CASTVLAGVMGELFF